Below, 12 T cell receptor beta chains from the same sample are listed, as sequenced in a study of CD8+ T cells in alopecia areata. Extracted RNA was reverse transcribed, and the resulting cDNA served as sequencing template. The data were produced by immunoSEQ multiplex PCR, yet TCRdb's version contains in-frame clones alone and is incomplete. The profile covers around 140,000 clones, with 45% to 50% appearing a single time and 15% to 20% taken by the ten largest. Here the sequenced sample was CD8+ T cells sorted from blood, taken at week 0. The source is a human donor with alopecia areata.

The chain is built from TRBV18 and TRBJ2-5; D is perhaps TRBD1 (6 bases). The CDR3 is made up of 15 amino acids. Between the trimmed V and J ends, which lost 3 bases and 5 bases, there was a span of 16 bases. Germline V gives CDR1 KGHSH, CDR2 LQKENI. The CDR3 coding sequence is TGTGCCAGCTCACCTCCGACAGGAGTTTGGGAGACCCAGTACTTC. As protein: CASSPPTGVWETQYF.

This clone came up a few times. The chain carries TRBV4-1 and TRBJ1-1; maybe TRBD1 (5 bases). The CDR3 totals 12 residues. The germline V gene encodes CDR1 MGHRA and CDR2 YSYEKL. V was clipped by 3 bases and J by 6 bases, with 8 bases between them. The CDR3 protein is CASSQGGPEAFF. The CDR3 DNA reads as TGCGCCAGCAGCCAGGGGGGACCTGAAGCTTTCTTT.

The CDR3 sequence is CSVGDPDGQGFGYTF. CDR3 DNA: TGCAGCGTCGGGGATCCGGATGGACAGGGGTTCGGTTACACCTTC. V and J are TRBV29-1 and TRBJ1-2, with 9 bases matching TRBD1. The germline CDR1 and CDR2 sequences are SQVTM and ANQGSEA. The V gene end was trimmed by 6 bases and the J gene end by 11 bases; junction bases not matched to a gene: 19. This CDR3 has 15 residues.

The chain uses TRBV6-6 and TRBJ2-5; 12 nucleotides agree with TRBD1. Germline assignment: CDR1 MNHNY and CDR2 SVGAGI (reference sequence). The V segment lost 5 bases and the J segment 5 bases; nucleotides outside the gene matches: 9. The CDR3 has 16 residues. The CDR3 DNA follows: TGTGCCAGCAGTGCCCGGGACAGGGGGCCGCGGGAGACCCAGTACTTC. Translation gives CASSARDRGPRETQYF.

This clone has only a few counts. The rearrangement uses TRBV6-5 and TRBJ2-7; D assignment may be TRBD1 or TRBD2 (6 bases each). V was cut by 8 bases and J by 2 bases, with 13 bases left in between. CDR1 and CDR2 from the germline V gene are MNHEY and SVGAGI. The CDR3 spans 13 residues. The CDR3 reads CASGDRGAYEQYF. The DNA of the CDR3 is TGTGCCAGCGGGGATAGGGGGGCCTACGAGCAGTACTTC.

This clone turned up a few times. V gene TRBV25-1 combines with J gene TRBJ1-1, with D possibly TRBD1 on 5 matching bases. The CDR3 has 14 amino acids. V was clipped by 4 bases and J by 4 bases, with 13 bases between them. Germline CDR1 is MGHDK and CDR2 is SYGVNS. The CDR3 sequence is CASSGVGQGTEAFF. DNA of the CDR3: TGTGCCAGCAGTGGGGTGGGGCAGGGCACTGAAGCTTTCTTT.

The CDR3 reads CASSKFPDRGYEQYF. The CDR3 DNA reads as TGTGCCAGCAGTAAATTCCCGGACAGGGGATACGAGCAGTACTTC. This chain links TRBV27 with TRBJ2-7; 9 bases fit TRBD1. The CDR3 runs to 15 residues. Germline CDR1 reads MNHEY; CDR2 reads SMNVEV (reference sequence). V was pared by 5 bases and J by 4 bases, with 9 bases of the junction left unmatched.

The CDR3 region has the DNA TGCGCCAGCAGCCAAGAGGGATACGAGCAGTACTTC. The encoded protein is CASSQEGYEQYF. V gene TRBV4-1 combines with J gene TRBJ2-7, with no clear D. This CDR3 is 12 amino acids long. Germline CDR1 and CDR2: MGHRA and YSYEKL. Trimming took 0 bases from V and 4 from J, leaving 4 bases between them.

This chain joins TRBV30 and TRBJ2-1; tentative D call: TRBD2 (7 bases). The CDR3 has 14 residues. The V gene's germline CDR1 is GTSNPN and CDR2 SVGIG (reference sequence). The V end lost 1 base, the J end lost 6 bases, and 13 bases lay between the germline ends. The CDR3 protein is CAWSAREGGNEQFF. The CDR3 DNA sequence: TGTGCCTGGAGTGCCAGGGAGGGGGGCAATGAGCAGTTCTTC.

This clone was seen only a few times. The CDR3 protein is CASSIDREFYEQYF. In nucleotides, the CDR3 is TGTGCCAGCAGCATCGACAGAGAATTCTACGAGCAGTACTTC. V and J are TRBV7-9 and TRBJ2-7; a weak D match, TRBD1 (5 bases). CDR3 size: 14 residues. V was clipped by 5 bases and J by 3 bases, with 14 bases between them. Germline V gene lookup returns CDR1 SEHNR and CDR2 FQNEAQ (reference sequence).

The rearrangement uses TRBV5-1 and TRBJ1-2, with D possibly TRBD1 on 5 matching bases. The CDR3 spans 15 residues. Germline CDR1 reads SGHRS; CDR2 reads YFSETQ. V was pared by 0 bases and J by 7 bases, with 16 bases between. CDR3 bases: TGCGCCAGCAGCTTGGCAATGGGTGAGACAGCTGGCTACACCTTC. This codes for CASSLAMGETAGYTF.

This chain joins TRBV4-2 and TRBJ1-2, with TRBD1 identical over 8 bases. J gave up 5 bases and V 1 base, and 6 bases lay outside the gene matches. This CDR3 is 15 amino acids long. In germline, CDR1 is LGHNA, CDR2 YNFKEQ. CDR3 coding DNA: TGTGCCAGCAGCCAAGGAGGACAGGGAACGTATGGCTACACCTTC. Translation: CASSQGGQGTYGYTF.